A selection of T cell receptor beta chains follows, all from one sample in a study of shared clonotypes between healthy human individuals. Here immunoSEQ multiplex PCR was the method, and the copy in TCRdb shows in-frame clones only, minus some. The table lists roughly 2.1 million clones, 93% of them singletons. Specimen: naive CD8+ T cells from PBMCs. The receptor set was obtained from a man between 18 and 35 years old in good health. Some clones in this sample may be carry-over from other donors' samples. CDR3s include the opening cysteine and the closing phenylalanine or tryptophan. Each record gives: J gene, clone size, V gene, D gene, CDR3 DNA, CDR3 protein. A D gene is named only where the DNA matches it firmly. Expanded clones are given a class, and other clones once, few, many or no size at all.

TRBJ2-1,.,TRBV7-9,TRBD2,TGTGCCAGCAACCCCGCCGTGGGACTAGCTAATGAGCAGTTCTTC,CASNPAVGLANEQFF
TRBJ1-3,once,TRBV7-9,.,TGTGCCAGCAACTCCGTCTTCGGCACCATATATTTT,CASNSVFGTIYF
TRBJ1-6,.,TRBV7-2,.,TGTGCCAGCAGCTTAGTGGGACGGCCACCTAATTCACCCCTCCACTTT,CASSLVGRPPNSPLHF
TRBJ1-1,few,TRBV30,.,TGTGCCTGGAGTAGTCAGAGGAACACTGAAGCTTTCTTT,CAWSSQRNTEAFF
TRBJ2-7,.,TRBV7-2,.,TGTGCCAGCAGCTTAGTTGGGGGTCCTACCTACGAGCAGTACTTC,CASSLVGGPTYEQYF
TRBJ2-3,.,TRBV5-4,.,TGTGCCAGCAGCCCGGGACGTAACGCGCAGTATTTT,CASSPGRNAQYF
TRBJ2-7,.,TRBV7-8,TRBD1,TGTGCCAGCAGCCTGGGGCAGGGGGCCTACGAGCAGTACTTC,CASSLGQGAYEQYF
TRBJ2-6,.,TRBV11-2,.,TGTGCCAGCAGCCCCTTTGACAGGTCTGGGGCCAACGTCCTGACTTTC,CASSPFDRSGANVLTF
TRBJ2-7,.,TRBV6-1,.,TGTGCCAGCAGTGAAGAGGGCTGGCTAAGGCTTGGCGAGCAGTACTTC,CASSEEGWLRLGEQYF
TRBJ2-1,once,TRBV27,TRBD1,TGTGCCAGCAGTCCACAGGGGATTAGCTCCTACAATGAGCAGTTCTTC,CASSPQGISSYNEQFF
TRBJ2-3,.,TRBV18,.,TGTGCCAGTACTAGCTCCAATCCCACAGATACGCAGTATTTT,CASTSSNPTDTQYF
TRBJ1-1,.,TRBV13,.,TGTGCCAGCAGCTTTCTGAGCACTGAAGCTTTCTTT,CASSFLSTEAFF
TRBJ2-5,.,TRBV7-9,.,TGTGCCAGCAGCCCTAGACAGGAGTCGGAGACCCAGTACTTC,CASSPRQESETQYF
TRBJ1-5,.,TRBV19,TRBD1,TGTGCCAGTAGTATAGAGTCGGACAGGCTAAATCAGCCCCAGCATTTT,CASSIESDRLNQPQHF
TRBJ2-7,.,TRBV29-1,TRBD1,TGCAGCGTTGGCACAGGGGTCGGGGCCTACGAGCAGTACTTC,CSVGTGVGAYEQYF
TRBJ2-3,.,TRBV2,.,TGTGCCAGCAGCCCCACGAGGGGCTTCTCCACAGATACGCAGTATTTT,CASSPTRGFSTDTQYF
TRBJ2-2,.,TRBV9,.,TGTGCCAGCAGCACTCCTATCACACGTCTGTCGGGAGTAACCGGGGAGCTGTTTTTT,CASSTPITRLSGVTGELFF
TRBJ1-1,.,TRBV27,TRBD1,TGTGCCAGCAGTCCGCGACAGGGGGGGACTGAAGCTTTCTTT,CASSPRQGGTEAFF
TRBJ1-4,.,TRBV4-3,TRBD1,TGCGCCAGCAGCCACAAAAGGACAGGGAATAATGAAAAACTGTTTTTT,CASSHKRTGNNEKLFF
TRBJ2-1,.,TRBV27,.,TGTGCCAGCAGTTTGAGGGGGCGGGAGGATGAGCAGTTCTTC,CASSLRGREDEQFF